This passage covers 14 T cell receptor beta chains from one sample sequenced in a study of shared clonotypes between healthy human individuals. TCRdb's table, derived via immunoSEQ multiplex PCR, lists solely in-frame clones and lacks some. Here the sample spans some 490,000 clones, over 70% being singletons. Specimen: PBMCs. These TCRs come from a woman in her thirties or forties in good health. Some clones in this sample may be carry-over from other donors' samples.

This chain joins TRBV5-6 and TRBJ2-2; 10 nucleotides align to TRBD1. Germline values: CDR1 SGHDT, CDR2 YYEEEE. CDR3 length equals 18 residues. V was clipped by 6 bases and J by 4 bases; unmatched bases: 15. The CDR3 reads CASIRRQGALLGTGELFF. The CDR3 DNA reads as TGTGCCAGCATCCGCCGACAGGGGGCCCTTCTAGGCACCGGGGAGCTGTTTTTT.

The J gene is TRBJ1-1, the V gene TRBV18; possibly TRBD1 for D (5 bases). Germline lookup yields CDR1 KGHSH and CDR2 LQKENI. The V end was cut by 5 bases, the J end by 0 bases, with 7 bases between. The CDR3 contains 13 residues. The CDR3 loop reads CASSGTLNTEAFF. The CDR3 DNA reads TGTGCCAGCTCAGGGACGTTGAACACTGAAGCTTTCTTT.

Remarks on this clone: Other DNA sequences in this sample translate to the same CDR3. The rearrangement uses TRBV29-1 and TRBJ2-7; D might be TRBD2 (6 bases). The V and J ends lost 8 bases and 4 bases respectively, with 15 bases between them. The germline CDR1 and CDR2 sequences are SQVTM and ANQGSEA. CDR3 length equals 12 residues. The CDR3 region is CSISGEAYEQYF. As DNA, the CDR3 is TGCAGCATTTCGGGGGAGGCATACGAGCAGTACTTC.

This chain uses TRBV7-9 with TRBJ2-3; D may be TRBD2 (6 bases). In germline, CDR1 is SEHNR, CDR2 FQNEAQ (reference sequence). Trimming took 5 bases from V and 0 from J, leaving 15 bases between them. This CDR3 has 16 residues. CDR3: CASSANSGTSTDTQYF. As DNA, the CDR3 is TGTGCCAGCAGCGCGAATTCCGGGACTAGCACAGATACGCAGTATTTT. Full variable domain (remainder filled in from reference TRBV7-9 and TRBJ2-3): DTGVSQNPRHKITKRGQNVTFRCDPISEHNRLYWYRQTLGQGPEFLTYFQNEAQLEKSRLLSDRFSAERPKGSFSTLEIQRTEQGDSAMYLCASSANSGTSTDTQYFGPGTRLTVL.

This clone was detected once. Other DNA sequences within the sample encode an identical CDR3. The CDR3 region is CASSYGGEQFF. The CDR3 DNA sequence: TGTGCCAGCAGTTACGGCGGTGAGCAGTTCTTC. This chain connects TRBV6-5 to TRBJ2-1; D not resolved. V was clipped by 2 bases and J by 9 bases, with 5 bases between them. The germline V gene has CDR1 MNHEY and CDR2 SVGAGI. The CDR3 covers 11 residues.

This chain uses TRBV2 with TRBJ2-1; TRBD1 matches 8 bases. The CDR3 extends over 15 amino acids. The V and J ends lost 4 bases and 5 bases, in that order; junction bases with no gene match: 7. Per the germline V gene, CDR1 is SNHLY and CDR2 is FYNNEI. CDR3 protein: CASSAPGQGNNEQFF. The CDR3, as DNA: TGTGCCAGCAGTGCTCCTGGACAGGGAAACAATGAGCAGTTCTTC. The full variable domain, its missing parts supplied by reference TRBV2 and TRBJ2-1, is EPEVTQTPSHQVTQMGQEVILRCVPISNHLYFYWYRQILGQKVEFLVSFYNNEISEKSEIFDDQFSVERPDGSNFTLKIRSTKLEDSAMYFCASSAPGQGNNEQFFGPGTRLTVL.

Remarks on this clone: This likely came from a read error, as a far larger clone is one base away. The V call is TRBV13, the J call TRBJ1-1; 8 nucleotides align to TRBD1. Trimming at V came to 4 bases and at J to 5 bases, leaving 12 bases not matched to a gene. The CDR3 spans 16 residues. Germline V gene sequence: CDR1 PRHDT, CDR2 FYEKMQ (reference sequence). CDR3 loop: CASSSGLHNRGTEAFF. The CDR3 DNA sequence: TGTGCCAGCAGCTCGGGCCTTCATAACAGGGGGACTGAAGCTTTCTTT.

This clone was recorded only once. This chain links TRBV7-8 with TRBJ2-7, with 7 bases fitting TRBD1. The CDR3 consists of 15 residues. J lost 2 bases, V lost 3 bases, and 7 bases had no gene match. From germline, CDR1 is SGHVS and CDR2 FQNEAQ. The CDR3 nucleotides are TGTGCCAGCAGCTTTAGGTCCGGGACAGCCTACGAGCAGTACTTC. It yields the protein CASSFRSGTAYEQYF.

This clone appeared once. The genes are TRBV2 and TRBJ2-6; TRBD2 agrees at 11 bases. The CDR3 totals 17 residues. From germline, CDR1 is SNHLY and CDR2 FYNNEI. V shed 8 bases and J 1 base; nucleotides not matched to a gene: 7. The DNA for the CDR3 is TGTGCCAGCTGCTTAGCGGGAGGGGTATCTGGGGCCAACGTCCTGACTTTC. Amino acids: CASCLAGGVSGANVLTF.

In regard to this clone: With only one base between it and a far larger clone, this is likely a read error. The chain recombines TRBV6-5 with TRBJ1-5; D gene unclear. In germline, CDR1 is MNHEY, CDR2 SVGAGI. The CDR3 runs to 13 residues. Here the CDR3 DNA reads TGTGCCAGCAGTTACTCTCGGGTTTGGCCCCAGCGTTTT. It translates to CASSYSRVWPQRF.

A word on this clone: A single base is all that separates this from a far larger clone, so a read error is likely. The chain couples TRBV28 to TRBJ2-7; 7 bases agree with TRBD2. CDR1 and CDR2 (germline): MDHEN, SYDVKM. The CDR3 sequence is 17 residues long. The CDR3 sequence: CAGSLILGGRTSYEQYF. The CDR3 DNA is TGTGCCGGCAGTTTAATTCTAGGCGGGAGAACCTCCTACGAGCAGTACTTC.

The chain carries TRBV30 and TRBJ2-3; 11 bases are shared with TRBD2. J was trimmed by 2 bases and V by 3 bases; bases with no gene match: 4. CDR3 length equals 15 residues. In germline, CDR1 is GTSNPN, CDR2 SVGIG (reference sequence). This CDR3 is CAWRVAGGYTDTQYF. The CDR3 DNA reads TGTGCCTGGAGGGTAGCGGGAGGGTACACAGATACGCAGTATTTT.

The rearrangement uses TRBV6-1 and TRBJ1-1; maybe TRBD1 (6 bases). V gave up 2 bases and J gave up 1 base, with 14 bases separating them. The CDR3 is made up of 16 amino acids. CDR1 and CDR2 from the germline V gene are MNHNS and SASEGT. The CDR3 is CASSETPGRGNTEAFF. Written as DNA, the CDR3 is TGTGCCAGCAGTGAAACCCCCGGCAGGGGGAACACTGAAGCTTTCTTT.

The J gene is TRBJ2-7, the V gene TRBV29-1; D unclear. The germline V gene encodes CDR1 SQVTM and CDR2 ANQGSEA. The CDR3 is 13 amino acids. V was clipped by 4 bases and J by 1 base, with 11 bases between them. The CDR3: CSVVSDVSYEQYF. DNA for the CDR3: TGCAGCGTTGTCTCTGACGTATCCTACGAGCAGTACTTC.